This T cell receptor (beta chain) was captured by sequencing in a study of early T cells in non-severe SARS-CoV-2 infection. Study details: Investigators sequenced bulk RNA drawn from unsorted whole blood, and chains remained unpaired. Regarding the study as a whole: Comparison of clonotypes with VDJdb favored anti-spike CD8 responses while missing private and CD4 specificities.

Unique molecular identifiers tagged individual cDNA molecules. TCRdb itself ran the 5' RACE reads through MiXCR, one entry per CDR3 protein. The sample contains around 60,000 distinct CDR3 sequences, over 20% of which appear only once. Germline-derived CDR1 and CDR2 are SEHNR and FQNEAQ (reference sequence). The CDR3 sequence is 12 residues long. V lost 2 bases to trimming and J lost 5 bases, with 4 bases between them. This clonotype was picked up a small number of times. Its target is unknown. This specimen consisted of whole blood, obtained at baseline. The sequence derives from an adult who was a healthcare worker with PCR-confirmed SARS-CoV-2 infection or an uninfected control (not recorded which). The chain links TRBV7-9 to TRBJ1-5; D ambiguous. The DNA of the CDR3 is TGTGCCAGCAGCTTACCGGATCAGCCCCAGCATTTT. Its translation: CASSLPDQPQHF.